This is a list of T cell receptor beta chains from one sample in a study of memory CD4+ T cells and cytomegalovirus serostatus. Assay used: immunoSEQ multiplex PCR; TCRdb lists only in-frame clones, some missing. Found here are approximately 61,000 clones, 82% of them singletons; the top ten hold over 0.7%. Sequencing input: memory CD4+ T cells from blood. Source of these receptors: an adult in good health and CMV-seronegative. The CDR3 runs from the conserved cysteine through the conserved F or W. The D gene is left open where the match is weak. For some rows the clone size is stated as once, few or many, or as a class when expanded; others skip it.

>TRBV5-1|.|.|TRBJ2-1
CASSLYVRVEEQFF
TGCGCCAGCAGCTTGTATGTCCGAGTGGAGGAGCAGTTCTTC
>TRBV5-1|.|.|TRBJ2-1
CASSAHNEQFF
TGCGCCAGCAGCGCCCACAATGAGCAGTTCTTC
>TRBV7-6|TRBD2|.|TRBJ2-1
CASSLAPERGGGEQFF
TGTGCCAGCAGCTTAGCGCCGGAGCGGGGGGGCGGTGAGCAGTTCTTC
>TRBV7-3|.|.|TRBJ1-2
CASSEGQEWGYTF
TGTGCCAGCAGCGAGGGACAAGAGTGGGGCTACACCTTC
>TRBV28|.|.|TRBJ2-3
CASSVDTQYF
TGTGCCAGCAGTGTAGATACGCAGTATTTT
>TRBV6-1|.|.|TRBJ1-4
CASSDIPSDPISEKLFF
TGTGCCAGCAGTGATATCCCCTCGGACCCCATAAGTGAAAAACTGTTTTTT
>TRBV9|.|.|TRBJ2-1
CASSGGDFDNEQFF
TGTGCCAGCAGCGGCGGGGACTTCGACAATGAGCAGTTCTTC
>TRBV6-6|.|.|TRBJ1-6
CASSYSAGPNSPLHF
TGTGCCAGCAGTTACTCGGCAGGTCCGAATTCACCCCTCCACTTT
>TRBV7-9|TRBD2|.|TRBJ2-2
CASSLVRTSGTIDGELFF
TGTGCCAGCAGCTTAGTGAGGACTAGCGGGACTATCGACGGGGAGCTGTTTTTT
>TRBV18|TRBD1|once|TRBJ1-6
CASSPGQDYNSPLHF
TGTGCCAGCTCACCCGGACAGGACTATAATTCACCCCTCCACTTT
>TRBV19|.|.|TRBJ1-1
CASMHREDTEAFF
TGTGCCAGTATGCACCGGGAGGACACTGAAGCTTTCTTT
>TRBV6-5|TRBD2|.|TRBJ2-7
CASSYYSSGRIYEQYF
TGTGCCAGCAGTTACTACTCTAGCGGGAGGATCTACGAGCAGTACTTC
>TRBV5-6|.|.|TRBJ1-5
CASSLFGGDTWQPQHF
TGTGCCAGCAGCTTGTTTGGCGGGGACACCTGGCAGCCCCAGCATTTT
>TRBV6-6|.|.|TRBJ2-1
CASNGQGGPEQFF
TGTGCCAGCAACGGGCAGGGTGGCCCAGAGCAGTTCTTC
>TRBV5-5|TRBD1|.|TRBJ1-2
CASSTGTGNYGYTF
TGTGCCAGCAGCACAGGGACAGGCAACTATGGCTACACCTTC
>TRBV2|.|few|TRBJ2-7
CASSGTWARNEQYF
TGTGCCAGCAGCGGGACCTGGGCGAGAAACGAGCAGTACTTC
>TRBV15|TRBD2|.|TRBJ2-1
CATSATPLASYNEQFF
TGTGCCACCAGCGCTACACCACTAGCGAGCTACAATGAGCAGTTCTTC
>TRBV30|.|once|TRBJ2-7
CAWSRGGSSYEQYF
TGTGCCTGGAGTCGAGGAGGGAGTTCCTACGAGCAGTACTTC
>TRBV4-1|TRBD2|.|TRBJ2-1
CASSQEGTSGREQFF
TGCGCCAGCAGCCAAGAGGGGACTAGCGGGAGAGAGCAGTTCTTC
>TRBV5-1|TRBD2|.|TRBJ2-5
CASSLEASGGWETQYF
TGCGCCAGCAGCTTGGAGGCTAGCGGGGGATGGGAGACCCAGTACTTC
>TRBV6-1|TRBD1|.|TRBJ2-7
CASSDGTGWGEQYF
TGTGCCAGCAGTGATGGGACAGGCTGGGGAGAGCAGTACTTC
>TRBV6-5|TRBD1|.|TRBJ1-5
CASSYTGQGGGNQHF
TGTGCCAGCAGTTACACAGGGCAGGGGGGTGGTAACCAGCATTTT
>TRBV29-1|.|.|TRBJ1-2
CSVDGARHGYTF
TGCAGCGTTGATGGGGCTCGGCACGGCTACACCTTC
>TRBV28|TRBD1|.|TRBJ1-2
CASSPIPGQGQAGYTF
TGTGCCAGCAGTCCCATCCCCGGACAGGGCCAGGCGGGCTACACCTTC
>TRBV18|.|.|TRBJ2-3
CASSPSPPGATDTQYF
TGTGCCAGCTCACCATCCCCCCCAGGAGCCACAGATACGCAGTATTTT
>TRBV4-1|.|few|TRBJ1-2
CASSRGGAYGYTF
TGCGCCAGCAGCCGCGGGGGCGCCTATGGCTACACCTTC
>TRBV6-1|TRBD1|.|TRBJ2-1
CATSRGQVYNEQFF
TGTGCCACTTCACGGGGACAGGTTTACAATGAGCAGTTCTTC
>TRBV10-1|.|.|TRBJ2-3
CASSESGTPPGAQYF
TGCGCCAGCAGTGAGTCAGGGACTCCCCCCGGGGCGCAGTATTTT
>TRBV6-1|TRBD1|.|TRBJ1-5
CASTQRQGAGQPQHF
TGTGCCAGCACCCAAAGACAGGGGGCGGGCCAGCCCCAGCATTTT
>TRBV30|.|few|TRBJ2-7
CAWTGTHSYEQYF
TGTGCCTGGACCGGGACCCACTCCTACGAGCAGTACTTC
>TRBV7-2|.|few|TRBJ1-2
CASTPDGNYGYTF
TGTGCCAGCACCCCTGACGGGAACTATGGCTACACCTTC
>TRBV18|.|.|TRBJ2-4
CASSPGAEAKNIQYF
TGTGCCAGCTCACCTGGGGCCGAAGCCAAAAACATTCAGTACTTC
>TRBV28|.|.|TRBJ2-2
CASSPGAWDTGELFF
TGTGCCAGCAGTCCGGGTGCTTGGGACACCGGGGAGCTGTTTTTT
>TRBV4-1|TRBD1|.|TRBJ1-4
CASSQVPGQTNEKLFF
TGCGCCAGCAGCCAAGTACCGGGACAGACTAATGAAAAACTGTTTTTT
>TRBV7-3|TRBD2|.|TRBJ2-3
CASSPGTSRTTDTQYF
TGTGCCAGCAGTCCCGGGACTAGCCGCACCACAGATACGCAGTATTTT
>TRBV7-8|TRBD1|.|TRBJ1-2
CASSSKGQGGYGYTF
TGTGCCAGCAGCTCTAAAGGACAGGGAGGCTATGGCTACACCTTC
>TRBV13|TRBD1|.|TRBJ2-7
CASRRQGGEQYF
TGTGCCAGCAGACGACAGGGGGGCGAGCAGTACTTC
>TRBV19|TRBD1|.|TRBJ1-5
CASSITGGSNQPQHF
TGTGCCAGTAGTATAACAGGGGGGAGCAATCAGCCCCAGCATTTT
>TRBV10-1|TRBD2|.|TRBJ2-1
CASSPAGLAGGDPYNEQFF
TGCGCCAGCAGTCCTGCGGGACTAGCGGGAGGTGACCCCTACAATGAGCAGTTCTTC
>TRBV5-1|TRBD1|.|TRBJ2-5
CASSLGWTGGAETQYF
TGCGCCAGCAGCTTGGGATGGACAGGGGGCGCGGAGACCCAGTACTTC
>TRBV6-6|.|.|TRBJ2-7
CASSYTLGGYEQYF
TGTGCCAGCAGTTACACCCTGGGGGGTTACGAGCAGTACTTC
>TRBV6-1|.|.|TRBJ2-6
CASSEYPQGSGANVLTF
TGTGCCAGCAGTGAGTACCCACAGGGCTCTGGGGCCAACGTCCTGACTTTC
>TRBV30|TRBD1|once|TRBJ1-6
CACSRTGIGPLHF
TGTGCCTGTTCGAGGACAGGCATTGGCCCCCTCCACTTT
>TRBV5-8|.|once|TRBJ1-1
CASSRRAGSPNTEAFF
TGTGCCAGCAGCCGGAGGGCCGGAAGCCCGAACACTGAAGCTTTCTTT
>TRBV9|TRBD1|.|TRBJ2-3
CASSAWDSFTDTQYF
TGTGCCAGCAGTGCTTGGGACAGCTTCACAGATACGCAGTATTTT
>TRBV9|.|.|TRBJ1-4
CASSAGSGNEKLFF
TGTGCCAGCAGCGCCGGGAGTGGGAATGAAAAACTGTTTTTT
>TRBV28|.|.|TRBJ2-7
CASSSLPGGGAGYEQYF
TGTGCCAGCAGCTCGCTCCCGGGAGGGGGCGCAGGGTACGAGCAGTACTTC
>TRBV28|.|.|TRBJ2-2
CASSRPDLFITGELFF
TGTGCCAGCAGCAGACCGGACTTGTTTATCACCGGGGAGCTGTTTTTT
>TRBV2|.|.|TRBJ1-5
CASSEARRQSNQPQHF
TGTGCCAGCAGTGAAGCTAGACGACAGAGCAATCAGCCCCAGCATTTT